Shown below are 9 T cell receptor beta chains from a single sample sequenced in a study. TCRdb reprocessed the RT-PCR reads with MiXCR, giving one entry per CDR3 protein. The repertoire includes 650,000 to 800,000 distinct CDR3 sequences, approximately 15% of them detected once, and roughly 4% sits in the top ten. The sequenced material came from memory CD4+ T cells from blood. The receptors here all came from a female donor in good health, serving as a healthy control.

The gene calls are TRBV12-3 or TRBV12-4 and TRBJ1-1; TRBD1 aligns across 11 bases. This CDR3 is built from 16 residues. Trimming removed 5 bases from V and 2 bases from J; junction bases left unmatched: 7. Here the CDR3 reads CASSRWGQGGNTEAFF. Here the CDR3 DNA reads TGTGCCAGCAGTCGATGGGGACAGGGGGGAAACACTGAAGCTTTCTTT.

This clonotype was recorded once. The chain couples TRBV7-2 to TRBJ1-1; a weak D match, TRBD1 (6 bases). With 8 bases removed from V and 0 bases from J, the gap between germline ends came to 16 bases. Germline CDR1 and CDR2: SGHTA and FQGNSA. This CDR3 has 15 amino acids. In DNA, the CDR3 is TGTGCCAGCCAAAGAACAGGGCCCATGAACACTGAAGCTTTCTTT. This codes for CASQRTGPMNTEAFF. Together with reference TRBV7-2 and TRBJ1-1, the CDR3 gives the full variable domain: GAGVSQSPSNKVTEKGKDVELRCDPISGHTALYWYRQSLGQGLEFLIYFQGNSAPDKSGLPSDRFSAERTGGSVSTLTIQRTQQEDSAVYLCASQRTGPMNTEAFFGQGTRLTVV.

This clonotype was observed a few times. CDR3: CASSLTVPPYTQYF. The CDR3 DNA reads TGTGCCAGCAGCTTAACGGTTCCCCCATATACGCAGTATTTT. J is TRBJ2-3 and V is TRBV11-2; D is ambiguous. Trimming shortened V by 2 bases and J by 7 bases, and 13 bases separated the two germline ends. Germline V CDR1 and CDR2: SGHAT, FQNNGV. The CDR3 runs to 14 residues. Looking up the rest from reference TRBV11-2 and TRBJ2-3 gives the full variable domain: EAGVAQSPRYKIIEKRQSVAFWCNPISGHATLYWYQQILGQGPKLLIQFQNNGVVDDSQLPKDRFSAERLKGVDSTLKIQPAKLEDSAVYLCASSLTVPPYTQYFGPGTRLTVL.

This sequence joins TRBV28 and TRBJ2-1, with unresolved D. Trimming took 5 bases from V and 8 from J, leaving 13 bases between them. This CDR3 has 13 amino acids. CDR1 MDHEN and CDR2 SYDVKM come from the germline V gene. The CDR3 DNA sequence: TGTGCCAGCAGTCGTGGGTGGTATGATGAGCAGTTCTTC. It is translated as CASSRGWYDEQFF.

The sample holds many counts of this clonotype. The V call is TRBV6-6, the J call TRBJ1-5; 7 nucleotides agree with TRBD1. Trimming removed 2 bases from V and 7 bases from J; junction bases left unmatched: 11. Germline CDR1 reads MNHNY; CDR2 reads SVGAGI (reference sequence). The CDR3 extends over 16 amino acids. The CDR3: CASSYGTARKVQPQHF. The CDR3 DNA reads TGTGCCAGCAGTTACGGGACAGCCCGCAAAGTGCAGCCCCAGCATTTT.

The chain combines TRBV5-4 with TRBJ1-4, with a weak D call TRBD1 (6 bases). The length of the CDR3 is 15 residues. The V gene lost 0 bases and the J gene lost 5 bases, with 11 bases spanning the gap. Per the germline V gene, CDR1 is SGHNT and CDR2 is YYREEE (reference sequence). The CDR3 nucleotides read TGTGCCAGCAGCTTGGACGGGGGCCAAAATGAAAAACTGTTTTTT. It is translated as CASSLDGGQNEKLFF.

A few counts support this clonotype. The V gene is TRBV5-1, the J gene TRBJ1-6; D gene ambiguous. V was pared by 0 bases and J by 7 bases, with 8 bases between. Germline CDR1 is SGHRS and CDR2 is YFSETQ. CDR3 length: 14 residues. CDR3 protein: CASSLDGLNSPLHF. As DNA, the CDR3 is TGCGCCAGCAGCTTGGACGGACTGAATTCACCCCTCCACTTT.

This clonotype was seen only a few times. The genes are TRBV20-1 and TRBJ2-7, with D possibly TRBD2 on 5 matching bases. V dropped 0 bases and J dropped 2 bases, with 14 bases sitting between them. Looked up from germline, CDR1 is DFQATT and CDR2 is SNEGSKA (reference sequence). The CDR3 is 15 residues long. For the CDR3, the DNA is TGCAGTGCTAGAGATACGAGGACTGGAACCTACGAGCAGTACTTC. Protein sequence: CSARDTRTGTYEQYF.

This clonotype has a handful of counts. V is TRBV7-2 and J is TRBJ1-4; 8 positions agree with TRBD1. V shed 3 bases, J shed 10 bases, and the junction held 4 bases outside the gene matches. CDR1 is SGHTA, CDR2 FQGNSA, per germline. The CDR3 extends over 13 amino acids. The CDR3 sequence: CASSLTGEAKLFF. The CDR3 DNA reads TGTGCCAGCAGCTTGACAGGGGAAGCAAAACTGTTTTTT.